This is a list of T cell receptor beta chains from one sample in a study of blood T cells in healthy people across ages. TCRdb processed the 5' RACE reads anew with MiXCR; each CDR3 protein has one entry. The sample lists about 970,000 distinct CDR3 sequences, roughly half occurring once. Sequencing input: blood. Source of these receptors: a woman in her sixties in good health. Each CDR3 is given with its conserved first and last residue. The D gene is left open where the match is weak. Only some rows state a clone size, as once, few, many or a class for expanded clones.

DNA,CDR3,size,J,V,D
TGTGCCAGCACAGGACAGGGACGGGGCACTGAAGCTTTCTTT,CASTGQGRGTEAFF,.,TRBJ1-1,TRBV2,TRBD1
TGTGCCAGCAGTTTCGAACGATCTTACAATGAGCAGTTCTTC,CASSFERSYNEQFF,.,TRBJ2-1,TRBV27,.
TGCGCCAGCAGCTTGATCCCCAGCACCTTTGCCAAAAACATTCAGTACTTC,CASSLIPSTFAKNIQYF,.,TRBJ2-4,TRBV5-1,.
TGTGCCAGCAGTATTAGTTCAGAGACCCAGTACTTC,CASSISSETQYF,few,TRBJ2-5,TRBV2,.
TGTGCCAGCAGGACCCATCGGACAGGGCGCTCAACTAATGAAACACTGTTTTTT,CASRTHRTGRSTNETLFF,.,TRBJ1-4,TRBV6-2/TRBV6-3,TRBD1
TGTGCCAGCAGTTCAGGAGGCTCCACAGGCGAGCAGTACTTC,CASSSGGSTGEQYF,.,TRBJ2-7,TRBV12-3/TRBV12-4,.
TGTGCCAGCAGTCCTAAAGAAGGGGGATACGAGCAGTACTTC,CASSPKEGGYEQYF,.,TRBJ2-7,TRBV6-1,.
TGTGCCAGCAGCTTAGTTGGGTGGACAGCCGACGTACTACGAAAAGAGACCCAGTACTTC,CASSLVGWTADVLRKETQYF,few,TRBJ2-5,TRBV13,.
TGTGCCAGCAGCCCAGGGGGGCGAGGGGACACTGAAGCTTTCTTT,CASSPGGRGDTEAFF,.,TRBJ1-1,TRBV4-2,TRBD1
TGCGCCAGCAGTGCGAACAGGGGAGGTGGTTCACCCCTCCACTTT,CASSANRGGGSPLHF,.,TRBJ1-6,TRBV10-2,TRBD1
TGTGCCAGCAGGACAGGGGGGGAGTCACCCCTCCACTTT,CASRTGGESPLHF,few,TRBJ1-6,TRBV27,TRBD1
TGTGCCAGCTTTACAGGGGTCACTGAAGCTTTCTTT,CASFTGVTEAFF,few,TRBJ1-1,TRBV28,TRBD1
TGTGCCAGCAGTGGTGTCGGGAGGGACCTCTACAATGAGCAGTTCTTC,CASSGVGRDLYNEQFF,few,TRBJ2-1,TRBV6-1,TRBD2